These T cell receptor beta chains were read from a single sample in a study of siplizumab effects on memory and regulatory T cells. Measured with immunoSEQ multiplex PCR; TCRdb has only the in-frame clones, and not every one. The sample holds some 100,000 clones, 85% to 95% seen once. Specimen: Tregs sorted from blood. The receptor source for this set is a human donor in good health. CDR3s leave out the opening cysteine and the closing phenylalanine or tryptophan. Some rows mark clone size as missing; the rest say once, few, many or name a class of expanded clone.

length: 11
size: NA
V: TRBV10-1
J: TRBJ2-3
CDR3: ASNKGGTDTQY

length: 10
size: NA
V: TRBV6-5
J: TRBJ1-3
CDR3: ASRSSGNTIY

length: 14
size: NA
V: TRBV7-9
J: TRBJ2-2
CDR3: ASSYLITTGGGELF

length: 12
size: NA
V: TRBV28
J: TRBJ2-5
CDR3: ASSGLAVSETQY

length: 12
size: NA
V: TRBV28
J: TRBJ1-4
CDR3: ASSLWGGSGKLF

length: 15
size: NA
V: TRBV19
J: TRBJ1-1
CDR3: ASSIVGHRSQRFRAF

length: 15
size: NA
V: TRBV19
J: TRBJ2-3
CDR3: ATPQVSQREGEDTQY

length: 13
size: NA
V: TRBV19
J: TRBJ2-1
CDR3: ASTARGLVYNEQF

length: 10
size: NA
V: TRBV30
J: TRBJ1-3
CDR3: AYSSGGNTIY

length: 15
size: NA
V: TRBV7-6
J: TRBJ2-2
CDR3: ASSLRRDYTLKGELF

length: 11
size: NA
V: TRBV5-6
J: TRBJ1-2
CDR3: ASSLSQDYGYT

length: 14
size: once
V: TRBV9
J: TRBJ2-1
CDR3: ASSHPGREQYNEQF

length: 10
size: NA
V: TRBV5-1
J: TRBJ2-3
CDR3: ASGRATDTQY

length: 11
size: NA
V: TRBV5-1
J: TRBJ2-7
CDR3: ASSRYRGYEQY

length: 11
size: NA
V: TRBV5-1
J: TRBJ2-7
CDR3: ASSLANLNEQY

length: 14
size: NA
V: TRBV7-3
J: TRBJ2-1
CDR3: ASSLEGSSGYNEQF

length: 14
size: NA
V: TRBV5-1
J: TRBJ2-5
CDR3: ASSLTRSWDSQTQY

length: 13
size: NA
V: TRBV11-2
J: TRBJ1-3
CDR3: ASSSRGISGNTIY

length: 12
size: NA
V: TRBV28
J: TRBJ1-5
CDR3: ASSWDRAKPSQH

length: 11
size: NA
V: TRBV30
J: TRBJ2-7
CDR3: AWNLNSPYEQY

length: 14
size: NA
V: TRBV27
J: TRBJ2-3
CDR3: ASSLLWGASTDTQY

length: 12
size: NA
V: TRBV28
J: TRBJ1-1
CDR3: ASSHRGLNTEAF

length: 11
size: NA
V: TRBV27
J: TRBJ2-2
CDR3: ASSLSTVGELF

length: 12
size: NA
V: TRBV5-1
J: TRBJ2-1
CDR3: ASSYTPPGNEQF

length: 12
size: NA
V: TRBV18
J: TRBJ1-5
CDR3: ASSPPDYNQPQH

length: 13
size: few
V: TRBV19
J: TRBJ2-3
CDR3: ASSHRTLSTDTQY

length: 10
size: NA
V: TRBV6-6
J: TRBJ2-5
CDR3: ASSYWGETQY

length: 9
size: NA
V: TRBV27
J: TRBJ2-1
CDR3: ASNFYNEQF

length: 18
size: NA
V: TRBV27
J: TRBJ2-1
CDR3: ASSLFVPRLGRTFYNEQF

length: 11
size: once
V: TRBV7-2
J: TRBJ1-2
CDR3: ASSLSIYYGYT

length: 13
size: NA
V: TRBV28
J: TRBJ2-1
CDR3: ASRFGGQGNNEQF

length: 12
size: NA
V: TRBV18
J: TRBJ1-4
CDR3: ASSPGTRREKLF

length: 10
size: NA
V: TRBV29-1
J: TRBJ2-7
CDR3: SVETIAYEQY

length: 13
size: NA
V: TRBV6-4
J: TRBJ2-1
CDR3: ASSDSAGDYNEQF

length: 14
size: NA
V: TRBV6-4
J: TRBJ1-3
CDR3: ASSDRRSDSGNTIY

length: 11
size: NA
V: TRBV28
J: TRBJ1-5
CDR3: ASSLNYAQPQH

length: 12
size: NA
V: TRBV18
J: TRBJ1-2
CDR3: ASSPRGATYGYT

length: 11
size: NA
V: TRBV28
J: TRBJ2-5
CDR3: ASRRYSQETQY

length: 12
size: NA
V: TRBV6-5
J: TRBJ2-3
CDR3: ASKVEAATDTQY

length: 12
size: NA
V: TRBV28
J: TRBJ2-7
CDR3: ASSFVGGRGEQY

length: 16
size: NA
V: TRBV30
J: TRBJ1-1
CDR3: AWSVWGTGGASNPEAF

length: 11
size: few
V: TRBV9
J: TRBJ1-1
CDR3: ASSPLGGNDAF

length: 14
size: NA
V: TRBV19
J: TRBJ2-3
CDR3: ASSLRDSPSTDTQY

length: 11
size: NA
V: TRBV27
J: TRBJ1-2
CDR3: ASSFRRGLLVG

length: 9
size: once
V: TRBV5-1
J: TRBJ2-7
CDR3: ASSRDYEQY

length: 13
size: NA
V: TRBV28
J: TRBJ2-3
CDR3: ASRVWAGGTDTQY

length: 14
size: once
V: TRBV15
J: TRBJ2-1
CDR3: ATRDHRGLPYNEQF

length: 12
size: NA
V: TRBV28
J: TRBJ1-5
CDR3: ASSSPGPNQPQH

length: 12
size: NA
V: TRBV5-1
J: TRBJ2-1
CDR3: ASSGRSGPAGGF

length: 11
size: NA
V: TRBV19
J: TRBJ1-1
CDR3: ASSATVNTEAF

length: 12
size: NA
V: TRBV27
J: TRBJ1-6
CDR3: ASSLGTPNSPLH

length: 13
size: NA
V: TRBV18
J: TRBJ2-5
CDR3: ASSPPGGSRETQY

length: 11
size: NA
V: TRBV7-9
J: TRBJ1-1
CDR3: ASSFLENTEAF

length: 13
size: NA
V: TRBV19
J: TRBJ2-3
CDR3: ASTGKGQITDTQY